The entry that follows covers one T cell receptor beta chain sequence. Its antigen is undetermined. Genes and germline come from the mouse. The sequenced fragment ends 1 residue before the CDR3 boundary, so the rest is inferred from the germline J gene. This sample is part of a study of tissue T cells after allogeneic stem cell transplantation. Time point reported: mouse harvest day 14 after allogeneic transplant. Each mouse received 10^7 T-cell-depleted marrow cells plus 10^6 splenic CD5+ T cells by tail vein. B6 (H2b) cells into BALB/c (H2d) mice; tissues taken at day 7 or 14. Overall study results and limits: Blood and spleen captured only part of the tissue TCR repertoire. Anatomically similar tissues had similar TCR repertoires within each patient. Across patients, clones rarely overlapped, yet motif clusters were shared tissue-specifically.

There are 14 residues in the CDR3. V shed 1 base, J shed 4 bases, and the junction held 2 bases outside the gene matches. Germline assignment: CDR1 MSHET and CDR2 SYDVDS. Profiling relied on immunoSEQ multiplex PCR, and the TCRdb table lists in-frame clones only, not all of them. The data hold approximately 4,000 clones, with about 44% observed a single time. The chain is built from TRBV29 and TRBJ2-7; 9 bases are shared with TRBD1. The TCR comes from a female BALB/c mouse given C57BL/6 T cells with graft-versus-host disease after an allogeneic hematopoietic cell transplant. What was sequenced was lymph node tissue. CDR3 DNA (partial): TGTGCTAGCAGTTTATGGGGGACAGGGTATGAACAGTAC. This codes for CASSLWGTGYEQY. The CDR3 reads in full as CASSLWGTGYEQYF.